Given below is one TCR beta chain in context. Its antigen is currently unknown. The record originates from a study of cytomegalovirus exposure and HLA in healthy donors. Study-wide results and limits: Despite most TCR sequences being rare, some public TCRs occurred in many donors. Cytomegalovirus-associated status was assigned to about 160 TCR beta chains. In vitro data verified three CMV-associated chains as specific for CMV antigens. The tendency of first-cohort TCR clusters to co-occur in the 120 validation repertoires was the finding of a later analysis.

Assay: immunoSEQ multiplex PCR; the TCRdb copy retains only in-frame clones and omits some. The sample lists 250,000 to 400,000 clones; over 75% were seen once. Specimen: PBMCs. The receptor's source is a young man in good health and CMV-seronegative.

This CDR3 is CASSLRGIAQAYYNEQFF. CDR3 coding DNA: TGTGCCAGCAGCTTAAGGGGGATTGCCCAGGCCTACTACAATGAGCAGTTCTTC. The V and J genes are TRBV11-2 and TRBJ2-1; TRBD1 is a possible D gene (6 bases). Trimming removed 2 bases from V and 3 bases from J, with 20 bases in between. The CDR3 has 18 residues. Per the germline V gene, CDR1 is SGHAT and CDR2 is FQNNGV.